This T cell receptor beta chain came from a study of T-cell reconstitution after alpha-beta-depleted transplantation in children. For this clonotype: Its antigen is as yet unknown. A junction end diverges from the germline sequence, so it may reflect a read error.

Notes on the study in general: T-cell counts and diversity at one year following transplant were attributed mainly to newly produced T cells.

During its preparation, the TCRbeta library received unique molecular identifiers. MiXCR was run by TCRdb on the PCR reads, yielding one entry per CDR3 protein. Seen here are about 490,000 distinct CDR3 sequences, about 10% observed once, and the top ten hold just over 2%. This CDR3 is 14 amino acids long. The V gene's germline CDR1 is SGHVS and CDR2 FQNEAQ. The source is a child aged 2 to 9 with inherited bone marrow failure, due to receive a stem cell transplant. V is TRBV7-8 and J is TRBJ2-7, with TRBD2 as a possible D gene (5 bases). The sequenced sample was PBMCs, obtained before TCRalphabeta/CD19-depleted stem cell transplant. The CDR3 loop reads CVSSFTSGSYEQYF. CDR3 bases: TGTGTCAGCAGCTTTACGAGCGGCTCCTACGAGCAGTACTTC.